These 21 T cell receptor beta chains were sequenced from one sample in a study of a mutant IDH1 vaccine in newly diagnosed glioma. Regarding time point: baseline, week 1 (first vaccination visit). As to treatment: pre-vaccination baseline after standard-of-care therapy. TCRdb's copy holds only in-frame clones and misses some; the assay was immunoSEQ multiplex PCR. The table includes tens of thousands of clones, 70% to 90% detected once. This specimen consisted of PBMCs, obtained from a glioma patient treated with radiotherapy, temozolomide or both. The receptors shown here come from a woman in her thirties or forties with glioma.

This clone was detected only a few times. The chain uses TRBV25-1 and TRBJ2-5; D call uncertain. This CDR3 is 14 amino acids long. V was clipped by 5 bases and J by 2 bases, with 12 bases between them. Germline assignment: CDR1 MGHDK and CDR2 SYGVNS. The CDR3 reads CASSFSSEQETQYF. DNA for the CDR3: TGTGCCAGCAGTTTCAGCTCAGAGCAAGAGACCCAGTACTTC.

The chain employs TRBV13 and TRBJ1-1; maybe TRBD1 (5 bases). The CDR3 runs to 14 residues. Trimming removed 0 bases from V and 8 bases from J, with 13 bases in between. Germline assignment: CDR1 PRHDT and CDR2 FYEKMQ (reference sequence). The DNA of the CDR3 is TGTGCCAGCAGCTTAGGATATGGGGGTTTAGAAGCTTTCTTT. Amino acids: CASSLGYGGLEAFF.

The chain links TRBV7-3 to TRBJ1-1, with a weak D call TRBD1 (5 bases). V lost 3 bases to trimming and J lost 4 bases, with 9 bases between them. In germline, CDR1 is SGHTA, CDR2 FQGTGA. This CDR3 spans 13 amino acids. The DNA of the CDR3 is TGTGCCAGCAGCTTCAGGGATTCCACTGAAGCTTTCTTT. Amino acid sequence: CASSFRDSTEAFF.

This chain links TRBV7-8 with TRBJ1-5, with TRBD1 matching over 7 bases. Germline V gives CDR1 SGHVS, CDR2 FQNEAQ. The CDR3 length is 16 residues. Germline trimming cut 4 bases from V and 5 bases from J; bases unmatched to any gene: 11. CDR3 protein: CASSSLAGTVYQPQHF. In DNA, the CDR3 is TGTGCCAGCAGCTCATTAGCGGGGACAGTCTATCAGCCCCAGCATTTT.

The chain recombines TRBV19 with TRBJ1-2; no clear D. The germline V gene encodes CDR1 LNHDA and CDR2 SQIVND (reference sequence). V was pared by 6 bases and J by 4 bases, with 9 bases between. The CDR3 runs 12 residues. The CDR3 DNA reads TGTGCCAGTAGCGGTCAGTTCTATGGCTACACCTTC. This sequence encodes CASSGQFYGYTF.

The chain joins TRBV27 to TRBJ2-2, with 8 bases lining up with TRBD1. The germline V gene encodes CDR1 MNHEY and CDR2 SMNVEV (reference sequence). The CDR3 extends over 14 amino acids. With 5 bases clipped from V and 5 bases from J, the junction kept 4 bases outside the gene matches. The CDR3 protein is CASSLRTGTGELFF. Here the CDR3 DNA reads TGTGCCAGCAGTCTCCGGACAGGGACCGGGGAGCTGTTTTTT.

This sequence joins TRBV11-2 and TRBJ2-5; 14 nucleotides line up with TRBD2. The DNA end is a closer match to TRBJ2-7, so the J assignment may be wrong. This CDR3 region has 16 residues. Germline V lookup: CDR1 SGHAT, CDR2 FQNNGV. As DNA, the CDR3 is TGTGCCAGCAGCCGGGGGACTAGCGGGAGTCCCCACGAGCAGTACTTC. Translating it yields CASSRGTSGSPHEQYF.

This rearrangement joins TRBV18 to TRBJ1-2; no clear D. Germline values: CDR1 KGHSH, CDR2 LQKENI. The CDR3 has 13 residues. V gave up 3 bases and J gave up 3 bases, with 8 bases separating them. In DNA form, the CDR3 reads TGTGCCAGCTCACCGCCCACGGACTATGGCTACACCTTC. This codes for CASSPPTDYGYTF.

CDR3 in DNA: TGTGCCAGCAGCTTTCCGAACAACAATGAGCAGTTCTTC. It is translated as CASSFPNNNEQFF. The chain carries TRBV7-2 and TRBJ2-1, with D unclear. The CDR3 has 13 amino acids. Germline V gene sequence: CDR1 SGHTA, CDR2 FQGNSA. V was shortened by 3 bases and J by 5 bases, with 8 bases between the two germline ends.

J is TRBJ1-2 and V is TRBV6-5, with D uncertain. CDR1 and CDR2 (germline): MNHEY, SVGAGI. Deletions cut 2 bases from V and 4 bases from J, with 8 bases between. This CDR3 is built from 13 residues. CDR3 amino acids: CASSYGQVYGYTF. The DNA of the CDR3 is TGTGCCAGCAGTTACGGGCAGGTCTATGGCTACACCTTC.

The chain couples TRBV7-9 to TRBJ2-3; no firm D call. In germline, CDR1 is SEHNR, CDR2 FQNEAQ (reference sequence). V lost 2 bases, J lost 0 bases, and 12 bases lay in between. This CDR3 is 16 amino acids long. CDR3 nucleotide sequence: TGTGCCAGCAGCTTATTGCAAGCGACTAGCACAGATACGCAGTATTTT. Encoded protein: CASSLLQATSTDTQYF.

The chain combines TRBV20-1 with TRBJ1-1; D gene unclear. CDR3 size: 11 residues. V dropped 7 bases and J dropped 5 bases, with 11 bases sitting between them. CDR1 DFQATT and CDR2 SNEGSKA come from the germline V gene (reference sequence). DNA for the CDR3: TGCAGTGTCCCGAAGGGTACTGAAGCTTTCTTT. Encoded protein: CSVPKGTEAFF.

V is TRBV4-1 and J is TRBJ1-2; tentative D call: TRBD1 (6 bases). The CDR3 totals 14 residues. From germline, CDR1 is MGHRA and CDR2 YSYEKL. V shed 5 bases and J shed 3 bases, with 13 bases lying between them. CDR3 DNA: TGCGCCAGCAGCGCCCGACAGGAGCACTATGGCTACACCTTC. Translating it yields CASSARQEHYGYTF.

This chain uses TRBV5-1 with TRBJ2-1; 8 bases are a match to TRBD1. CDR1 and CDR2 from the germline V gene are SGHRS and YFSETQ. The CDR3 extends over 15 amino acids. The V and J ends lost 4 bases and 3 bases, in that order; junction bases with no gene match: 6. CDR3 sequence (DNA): TGCGCCAGCAGCCCGAGACAGGGGATCTACAATGAGCAGTTCTTC. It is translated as CASSPRQGIYNEQFF. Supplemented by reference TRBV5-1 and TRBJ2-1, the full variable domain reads KAGVTQTPRYLIKTRGQQVTLSCSPISGHRSVSWYQQTPGQGLQFLFEYFSETQRNKGNFPGRFSGRQFSNSRSEMNVSTLELGDSALYLCASSPRQGIYNEQFFGPGTRLTVL.

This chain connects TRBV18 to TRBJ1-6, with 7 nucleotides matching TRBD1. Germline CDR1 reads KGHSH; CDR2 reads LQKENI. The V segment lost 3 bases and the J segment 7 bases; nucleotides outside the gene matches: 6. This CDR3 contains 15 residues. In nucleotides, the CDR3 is TGTGCCAGCTCACCTCGACAGGGTTCCAATTCACCCCTCCACTTT. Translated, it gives CASSPRQGSNSPLHF.

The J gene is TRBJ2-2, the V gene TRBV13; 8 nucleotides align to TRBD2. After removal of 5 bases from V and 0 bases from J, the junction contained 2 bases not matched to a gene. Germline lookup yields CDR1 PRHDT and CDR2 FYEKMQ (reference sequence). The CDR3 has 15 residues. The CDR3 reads CASSPGLANTGELFF. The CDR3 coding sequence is TGTGCCAGCAGCCCGGGACTAGCGAACACCGGGGAGCTGTTTTTT.

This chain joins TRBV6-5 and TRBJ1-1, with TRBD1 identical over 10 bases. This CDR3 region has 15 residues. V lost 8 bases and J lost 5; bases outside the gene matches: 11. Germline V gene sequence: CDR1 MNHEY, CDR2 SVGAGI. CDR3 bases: TGTGCCAGCTCCCTCCGACCGGGACAGGGGACTGAAGCTTTCTTT. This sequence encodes CASSLRPGQGTEAFF.

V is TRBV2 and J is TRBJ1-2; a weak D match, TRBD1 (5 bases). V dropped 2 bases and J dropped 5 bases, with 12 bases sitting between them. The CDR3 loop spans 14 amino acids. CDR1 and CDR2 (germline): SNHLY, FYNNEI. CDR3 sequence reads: CASSESEWGYGYTF. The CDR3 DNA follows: TGTGCCAGCAGTGAATCGGAGTGGGGGTATGGCTACACCTTC. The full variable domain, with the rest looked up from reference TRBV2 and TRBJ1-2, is EPEVTQTPSHQVTQMGQEVILRCVPISNHLYFYWYRQILGQKVEFLVSFYNNEISEKSEIFDDQFSVERPDGSNFTLKIRSTKLEDSAMYFCASSESEWGYGYTFGSGTRLTVV.

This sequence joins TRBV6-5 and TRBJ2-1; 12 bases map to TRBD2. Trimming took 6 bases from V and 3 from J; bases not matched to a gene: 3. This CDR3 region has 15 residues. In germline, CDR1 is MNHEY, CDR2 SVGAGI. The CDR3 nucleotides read TGTGCCAGCAGAGGACTAGCGGGATTCTACAATGAGCAGTTCTTC. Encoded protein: CASRGLAGFYNEQFF.

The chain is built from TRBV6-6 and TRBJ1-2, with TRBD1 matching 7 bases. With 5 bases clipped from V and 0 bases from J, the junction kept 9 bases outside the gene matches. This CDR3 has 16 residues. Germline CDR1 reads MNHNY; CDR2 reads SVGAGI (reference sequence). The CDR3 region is CASSQGGTVSNYGYTF. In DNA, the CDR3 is TGTGCCAGCAGTCAGGGAGGGACAGTCTCTAACTATGGCTACACCTTC.

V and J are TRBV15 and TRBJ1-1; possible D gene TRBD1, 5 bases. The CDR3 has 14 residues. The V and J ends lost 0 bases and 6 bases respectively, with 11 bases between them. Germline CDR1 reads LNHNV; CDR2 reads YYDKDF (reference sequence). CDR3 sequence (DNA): TGTGCCACCAGCAGAGATAAAACAGGCCCTGAAGCTTTCTTT. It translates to CATSRDKTGPEAFF.